The 22 T cell receptor beta chains below all came from one sample that was sequenced in a study of molecular identifiers for immune sequencing clone quantification. TCRdb redid the calling of the PCR reads with MiXCR, one entry per CDR3 protein. The sample lists about 640,000 distinct CDR3 sequences, 20% seen once, with 0.75% to 0.95% in the top ten. Sequencing was carried out using naive CD8+ T cells from blood, with Jurkat cell RNA spiked in. The subset is: FACS-sorted CD8+CD4-CCR7+CD45RA+ naive T cells. These receptors were taken from a human donor in good health. Some libraries in this study had Jurkat cell RNA spiked in.

This clonotype was recorded at least ten times. The genes are TRBV20-1 and TRBJ2-7; D gene uncertain. The germline V gene encodes CDR1 DFQATT and CDR2 SNEGSKA (reference sequence). CDR3 length: 13 amino acids. Trimming cost V 5 bases and J 7 bases, with 18 bases left between them. CDR3 protein: CSAWTGLLGEQYF. The CDR3 nucleotides are TGCAGTGCTTGGACCGGCCTTCTGGGAGAGCAGTACTTC.

This clonotype was counted at least ten times. CDR3 nucleotide sequence: TGTGCCAGCAGTTCCATATCACCCAATGAGGTAGGAGCGGTTGAGCAGTTCTTC. This codes for CASSSISPNEVGAVEQFF. The chain combines TRBV28 with TRBJ2-1; D is perhaps TRBD2 (5 bases). CDR1 and CDR2 (germline): MDHEN, SYDVKM. CDR3 length equals 18 residues. V gave up 4 bases and J gave up 9 bases, with 28 bases separating them.

This clonotype was seen repeatedly, ten times or more. The chain couples TRBV6-2 or TRBV6-3 to TRBJ2-7; unclear D gene. Between the trimmed V and J ends, which lost 6 bases and 3 bases, there was a span of 15 bases. Looked up from germline, CDR1 is MNHEY and CDR2 is SVGEGT. The CDR3 contains 14 residues. The chain's CDR3 is CASSEGHPLYEQYF. The CDR3, as DNA: TGTGCCAGCAGCGAAGGGCACCCCCTCTACGAGCAGTACTTC.

This clonotype occurred many times. The chain carries TRBV28 and TRBJ2-5; D unclear. V gave up 5 bases and J gave up 2 bases, with 18 bases separating them. This CDR3 region has 16 residues. CDR1 is MDHEN, CDR2 SYDVKM, per germline. As DNA, the CDR3 is TGTGCCAGCAGTCCCGGGCCTCATAAAGTTCAAGAGACCCAGTACTTC. This sequence encodes CASSPGPHKVQETQYF.

V usage is TRBV5-1 and J usage is TRBJ1-1, with 7 nucleotides matching TRBD1. The CDR3 consists of 16 residues. V shed 0 bases, J shed 1 base, and the junction held 6 bases outside the gene matches. The germline V gene encodes CDR1 SGHRS and CDR2 YFSETQ. The CDR3, as DNA: TGCGCCAGCAGCTTGGACCCGACAGGGCGGAACACTGAAGCTTTCTTT. This sequence encodes CASSLDPTGRNTEAFF.

This clonotype was detected ten times or more. The genes are TRBV2 and TRBJ1-1, with unresolved D. The CDR3 sequence is 15 residues long. Germline CDR1 and CDR2: SNHLY and FYNNEI. Trimming removed 5 bases at V and 2 bases at J, with 15 bases between. The CDR3 nucleotides read TGTGCCAGCAGTTGGGTCCCTTCTCTTAACACTGAAGCTTTCTTT. Translated, it gives CASSWVPSLNTEAFF.

DNA for the CDR3: TGTGCCAGCAGCCTGACAGTGGAGTACCAAGAGACCCAGTACTTC. It specifies CASSLTVEYQETQYF. The chain employs TRBV27 and TRBJ2-5, with D possibly matching TRBD1 (5 bases). In germline, CDR1 is MNHEY, CDR2 SMNVEV (reference sequence). The CDR3 is made up of 15 amino acids. Trimming shortened V by 6 bases and J by 0 bases, and 14 bases separated the two germline ends.

DNA of the CDR3: TGTGCCAGCAGTTACGGGCAGGGGGCGGAAAAACTGTTTTTT. Translation gives CASSYGQGAEKLFF. The V and J genes are TRBV6-5 and TRBJ1-4, with 8 nucleotides matching TRBD1. The junction had 4 bases not matched to a gene; V was cut back by 2 bases and J by 8 bases. This CDR3 comprises 14 residues. The V gene's germline CDR1 is MNHEY and CDR2 SVGAGI.

There are many counts of this clonotype. The genes are TRBV7-9 and TRBJ2-7; 13 positions match TRBD2. This CDR3 region has 15 residues. Trimming at V came to 5 bases and at J to 9 bases, leaving 10 bases not matched to a gene. Looked up from germline, CDR1 is SEHNR and CDR2 is FQNEAQ (reference sequence). The CDR3 region has the DNA TGTGCCAGCAGCGGCAGGACTAGCGGGAGTCGTCGGCAGTACTTC. Residues: CASSGRTSGSRRQYF.

This clonotype was seen only once. A much larger clonotype is one base distant, so this may be a read error. The chain uses TRBV19 and TRBJ2-7, with D uncertain. Looked up from germline, CDR1 is LNHDA and CDR2 is SQIVND (reference sequence). The CDR3 length is 13 residues. V was pared by 1 base and J by 4 bases, with 8 bases between. The CDR3 spells CASSIAPGYEQYF. DNA of the CDR3: TGTGCCAGTAGTATAGCGCCAGGATACGAGCAGTACTTC.

This clonotype came up many times. The rearrangement links TRBV20-1 to TRBJ2-6, with D possibly matching TRBD1 (5 bases). The CDR3 is made up of 15 amino acids. Trimming pared 7 bases from V and 0 bases from J, leaving 13 bases between. CDR1 is DFQATT and CDR2 is SNEGSKA in the germline V gene (reference sequence). The CDR3 reads CSVARVSSGANVLTF. The DNA for the CDR3 is TGCAGTGTAGCCAGGGTCAGCTCTGGGGCCAACGTCCTGACTTTC.

V and J are TRBV9 and TRBJ2-2; TRBD2 is a possible D gene (6 bases). This CDR3 spans 18 amino acids. V was trimmed by 4 bases and J by 6 bases, leaving 25 bases between them. Germline assignment: CDR1 SGDLS and CDR2 YYNGEE. CDR3 in amino acids: CASSPSSRGLRGAGELFF. In DNA form, the CDR3 reads TGTGCCAGCAGCCCCTCCAGTAGGGGACTCCGCGGTGCCGGGGAGCTGTTTTTT.

This clonotype was recorded many times. The V call is TRBV7-8, the J call TRBJ2-1, with D possibly matching TRBD1 (5 bases). Per the germline V gene, CDR1 is SGHVS and CDR2 is FQNEAQ. The CDR3 contains 17 residues. V was clipped by 1 base and J by 4 bases, with 17 bases between them. The CDR3 sequence is CASSLVGAGPSYNEQFF. In DNA form, the CDR3 reads TGTGCCAGCAGCTTAGTAGGGGCAGGACCTTCATACAATGAGCAGTTCTTC. The full variable domain, with the rest looked up from reference TRBV7-8 and TRBJ2-1, is GAGVSQSPRYKVAKRGQDVALRCDPISGHVSLFWYQQALGQGPEFLTYFQNEAQLDKSGLPSDRFFAERPEGSVSTLKIQRTQQEDSAVYLCASSLVGAGPSYNEQFFGPGTRLTVL.

The table lists this clonotype with many counts. The chain carries TRBV6-5 and TRBJ2-5, with 10 bases that match TRBD1. The length of the CDR3 is 15 residues. V dropped 2 bases and J dropped 2; count of bases not matched to a gene: 2. Germline V gene data show CDR1 as MNHEY and CDR2 as SVGAGI. The CDR3, as DNA: TGTGCCAGCAGTTACACGGACAGGGGGCAAGAGACCCAGTACTTC. Protein product: CASSYTDRGQETQYF.

This clonotype was observed at least ten times. The rearrangement links TRBV7-3 to TRBJ2-3; D is perhaps TRBD2 (6 bases). CDR3 length equals 15 residues. V was trimmed by 5 bases and J by 3 bases, leaving 15 bases between them. Germline V gene lookup returns CDR1 SGHTA and CDR2 FQGTGA. The CDR3 reads CASSPGGRRTDTQYF. CDR3 coding DNA: TGTGCCAGCAGCCCCGGAGGGCGAAGGACAGATACGCAGTATTTT. Filled out from reference TRBV7-3 and TRBJ2-3, the complete variable domain reads GAGVSQTPSNKVTEKGKYVELRCDPISGHTALYWYRQSLGQGPEFLIYFQGTGAADDSGLPNDRFFAVRPEGSVSTLKIQRTERGDSAVYLCASSPGGRRTDTQYFGPGTRLTVL.

There are many counts of this clonotype. The V call is TRBV20-1, the J call TRBJ2-3; 8 nucleotides agree with TRBD2. Trimming cost V 3 bases and J 2 bases; bases outside gene matches: 4. Per germline, CDR1 DFQATT and CDR2 SNEGSKA (reference sequence). The CDR3 runs 14 residues. CDR3 nucleotides: TGCAGTGCTAGCGGGGGGGTTGACACAGATACGCAGTATTTT. As protein: CSASGGVDTDTQYF.

This clonotype was seen many times. V gene TRBV4-1 combines with J gene TRBJ1-3; D not certain. V dropped 4 bases and J dropped 0 bases, with 10 bases sitting between them. The germline V gene has CDR1 MGHRA and CDR2 YSYEKL. This CDR3 has 15 amino acids. The CDR3 is CASSPFDTSGNTIYF. The CDR3 nucleotides are TGCGCCAGCAGCCCGTTCGACACCTCTGGAAACACCATATATTTT.

Comments on this clonotype: A much larger clone sits a single nucleotide away, making a read error possible. This chain links TRBV20-1 with TRBJ1-1; D call uncertain. The CDR3 extends over 14 amino acids. In germline, CDR1 is DFQATT, CDR2 SNEGSKA (reference sequence). Trimming stripped 4 bases from V and 0 bases from J, with 12 bases between. The CDR3 DNA reads as TGCAGTGCTAAGATGGGAATAGTGAACACTGAAGCTTTCTTT. Encoded protein: CSAKMGIVNTEAFF.

This clonotype came up many times. The chain carries TRBV19 and TRBJ1-5, with D possibly matching TRBD1 (6 bases). V was clipped by 1 base and J by 4 bases, with 14 bases between them. This CDR3 has 16 amino acids. Germline CDR1 and CDR2: LNHDA and SQIVND (reference sequence). CDR3 DNA sequence: TGTGCCAGTAGTATAGGGACAGTGACCTCAAATCAGCCCCAGCATTTT. Protein: CASSIGTVTSNQPQHF.

This clonotype showed up many times. V gene TRBV7-9 combines with J gene TRBJ2-3, with 9 nucleotides matching TRBD1. V was clipped by 4 bases and J by 3 bases; unmatched bases: 11. Germline CDR1 is SEHNR and CDR2 is FQNEAQ (reference sequence). The CDR3 runs 17 residues. The CDR3 nucleotides read TGTGCCAGCAGCTCCAATTATGGGGACAGGGCTACAGATACGCAGTATTTT. Protein: CASSSNYGDRATDTQYF. Full variable domain (outside the CDR3, taken from reference TRBV7-9 and TRBJ2-3): DTGVSQNPRHKITKRGQNVTFRCDPISEHNRLYWYRQTLGQGPEFLTYFQNEAQLEKSRLLSDRFSAERPKGSFSTLEIQRTEQGDSAMYLCASSSNYGDRATDTQYFGPGTRLTVL.

This clonotype appeared many times. DNA of the CDR3: TGTGCCAGCAGCTCCGGGACAGGGTATCAGCCCCAGCATTTT. Its protein product is CASSSGTGYQPQHF. The rearrangement uses TRBV7-2 and TRBJ1-5, with 9 nucleotides matching TRBD1. Germline assignment: CDR1 SGHTA and CDR2 FQGNSA. Trimming at V came to 4 bases and at J to 5 bases, leaving 3 bases not matched to a gene. This CDR3 region has 14 residues.

The sample holds many counts of this clonotype. This chain joins TRBV7-9 and TRBJ2-1; 8 bases agree with TRBD2. J gave up 1 base and V 5 bases, and 4 bases lay outside the gene matches. CDR3 length equals 15 residues. Germline-derived CDR1 and CDR2 are SEHNR and FQNEAQ (reference sequence). The CDR3 loop reads CASSGSGSSYNEQFF. The CDR3 coding sequence is TGTGCCAGCAGCGGCAGCGGGAGTTCCTACAATGAGCAGTTCTTC.